The 24 T cell receptor beta chains below come from one sample, sequenced in a study of cytomegalovirus exposure and HLA in healthy donors. Primers for the PCR totalled 60 Vbeta and 13 Jbeta. Generated by immunoSEQ multiplex PCR, the TCRdb table keeps only in-frame clones and is missing some. The sample holds 250,000 or so clones; more than 75% are singletons and the top ten take 1% to 1.5%. The sequenced sample consisted of PBMCs. Receptor source: a human donor in good health.

V is TRBV14 and J is TRBJ1-1; D perhaps matches TRBD1 (6 bases). The germline gives CDR1 SGHDN, CDR2 FVKESK. The V and J ends lost 3 bases and 0 bases respectively, with 8 bases between them. This CDR3 has 14 residues. The CDR3, as DNA: TGTGCCAGCAGCCACAGGGGTATGAACACTGAAGCTTTCTTT. The encoded protein is CASSHRGMNTEAFF.

The chain combines TRBV7-9 with TRBJ2-6; 12 positions match TRBD2. Trimming took 10 bases from V and 3 from J; bases not matched to a gene: 10. This CDR3 contains 17 residues. Germline CDR1 reads SEHNR; CDR2 reads FQNEAQ (reference sequence). The CDR3 DNA reads TGTGCCAACGCACCGACTAGCGGGAGTGGTGGGGCCAACGTCCTGACTTTC. Translated: CANAPTSGSGGANVLTF.

On this clone: A read error may account for a junction end that differs from germline. The chain employs TRBV7-9 and TRBJ1-2; the D gene is possibly TRBD1 (5 bases). The germline CDR1 and CDR2 sequences are SEHNR and FQNEAQ (reference sequence). The CDR3 is 15 residues long. The CDR3 DNA sequence: TGTTCCAGCAGCCCCGCACCTGACAGAAACTATGGCTACACCTTC. This sequence encodes CSSSPAPDRNYGYTF. Combining the CDR3 with reference TRBV7-9 and TRBJ1-2 gives the whole variable domain DTGVSQNPRHKITKRGQNVTFRCDPISEHNRLYWYRQTLGQGPEFLTYFQNEAQLEKSRLLSDRFSAERPKGSFSTLEIQRTEQGDSAMYLCSSSPAPDRNYGYTFGSGTRLTVV.

This CDR3 is CASSFSSATDTQYF. CDR3 sequence (DNA): TGTGCCAGCAGCTTTAGTAGCGCAACAGATACGCAGTATTTT. J is TRBJ2-3 and V is TRBV7-3; a weak D match, TRBD2 (5 bases). V was clipped by 3 bases and J by 3 bases, with 10 bases between them. CDR1 and CDR2 from the germline V gene are SGHTA and FQGTGA. The CDR3 totals 14 residues.

This chain uses TRBV9 with TRBJ2-1; 9 positions agree with TRBD2. Germline loops: CDR1 SGDLS, CDR2 YYNGEE. Trimming took 2 bases from V and 3 from J; bases not matched to a gene: 3. The CDR3 loop spans 15 amino acids. For the CDR3, the DNA is TGTGCCAGCAGCGTTAGCGGGAGCTACTACAATGAGCAGTTCTTC. Its translation is CASSVSGSYYNEQFF.

V gene TRBV6-5 combines with J gene TRBJ2-1; 8 nucleotides align to TRBD1. The CDR3 has 15 amino acids. CDR1 is MNHEY, CDR2 SVGAGI, per germline. Trimming at V came to 5 bases and at J to 4 bases, leaving 7 bases not matched to a gene. In DNA, the CDR3 is TGTGCCAGCAGTGGACAGGGAGAGCTTTACAATGAGCAGTTCTTC. This encodes CASSGQGELYNEQFF.

J is TRBJ2-2 and V is TRBV2; D not resolved. CDR1 is SNHLY, CDR2 FYNNEI, per germline. V was shortened by 4 bases and J by 0 bases, with 6 bases between the two germline ends. This CDR3 has 14 residues. CDR3 nucleotide sequence: TGTGCCAGCAGTGCCGACTCGAACACCGGGGAGCTGTTTTTT. Translated, it gives CASSADSNTGELFF. Combining the CDR3 with reference TRBV2 and TRBJ2-2 gives the whole variable domain EPEVTQTPSHQVTQMGQEVILRCVPISNHLYFYWYRQILGQKVEFLVSFYNNEISEKSEIFDDQFSVERPDGSNFTLKIRSTKLEDSAMYFCASSADSNTGELFFGEGSRLTVL.

This chain uses TRBV9 with TRBJ2-7, with TRBD1 identical over 8 bases. This CDR3 comprises 14 residues. Germline assignment: CDR1 SGDLS and CDR2 YYNGEE. J gave up 7 bases and V 0 bases, and 6 bases lay outside the gene matches. The CDR3, as DNA: TGTGCCAGCAGCGTAGCCCAGGGGGCGCGGGAGCAGTACTTC. It encodes CASSVAQGAREQYF.

This chain uses TRBV5-1 with TRBJ1-1; TRBD1 matches at 8 bases. With V trimmed by 7 bases and J by 7 bases, 12 bases remained unmatched. This CDR3 spans 14 amino acids. Looked up from germline, CDR1 is SGHRS and CDR2 is YFSETQ. The CDR3, as DNA: TGCGCCAGCGGACAGGGATCCCTGCGAGGTGAAGCTTTCTTT. Translation: CASGQGSLRGEAFF.

The chain uses TRBV2 and TRBJ2-5, with D possibly being TRBD2 (7 bases). The CDR3 is made up of 14 amino acids. CDR1 and CDR2 from the germline V gene are SNHLY and FYNNEI. The V end lost 4 bases, the J end lost 4 bases, and 13 bases lay between the germline ends. The CDR3 is CASSGLAGAETQYF. The CDR3 region has the DNA TGTGCCAGCAGTGGACTAGCAGGGGCAGAGACCCAGTACTTC. The full variable domain, its missing parts supplied by reference TRBV2 and TRBJ2-5, is EPEVTQTPSHQVTQMGQEVILRCVPISNHLYFYWYRQILGQKVEFLVSFYNNEISEKSEIFDDQFSVERPDGSNFTLKIRSTKLEDSAMYFCASSGLAGAETQYFGPGTRLLVL.

This clone occurred a few times. This rearrangement joins TRBV5-1 to TRBJ2-3, with 11 nucleotides matching TRBD2. V lost 3 bases, J lost 6 bases, and 3 bases stayed unmatched. This CDR3 is built from 14 residues. Germline assignment: CDR1 SGHRS and CDR2 YFSETQ. CDR3 bases: TGCGCCAGCAGCTCCGGGACTAGCGGTGATACGCAGTATTTT. Translation: CASSSGTSGDTQYF.

The chain recombines TRBV4-2 with TRBJ1-1, with D possibly TRBD1 on 5 matching bases. V lost 1 base and J lost 3, with 12 bases in between. The CDR3 length is 15 residues. CDR1 LGHNA and CDR2 YNFKEQ come from the germline V gene. The CDR3 DNA is TGTGCCAGCAGCCAAGGGCAGGGAGGGCACACTGAAGCTTTCTTT. Translated: CASSQGQGGHTEAFF.

This clone is a singleton in its sample. This chain uses TRBV19 with TRBJ1-1, with 8 bases that match TRBD1. The CDR3 is 14 residues long. The V gene end was trimmed by 6 bases and the J gene end by 3 bases; junction bases not matched to a gene: 6. Germline assignment: CDR1 LNHDA and CDR2 SQIVND (reference sequence). CDR3 sequence reads: CASRDRGSDTEAFF. The CDR3 DNA follows: TGTGCCAGTAGAGACAGGGGTTCGGACACTGAAGCTTTCTTT.

Concerning this clone: A read error may account for a junction end that differs from germline. This specimen includes other DNA sequences encoding the same CDR3. The CDR3 nucleotides are TGTGCCACCCCTGATAGGGACAGCCAGAACACTGAAGCTTTCTTC. Its translation is CATPDRDSQNTEAFF. V and J are TRBV15 and TRBJ1-1; 7 nucleotides match TRBD1. Germline V gives CDR1 LNHNV, CDR2 YYDKDF (reference sequence). The CDR3 is 15 residues long.

J is TRBJ2-1 and V is TRBV19, with TRBD2 matching over 7 bases. Germline V gene data show CDR1 as LNHDA and CDR2 as SQIVND (reference sequence). V gave up 1 base and J gave up 3 bases; unmatched junction bases: 9. This CDR3 is built from 17 residues. The CDR3, as DNA: TGTGCCAGTAGTATAGGAGGTAGCGGGCTTTACTACAATGAGCAGTTCTTC. This sequence encodes CASSIGGSGLYYNEQFF.

This rearrangement joins TRBV6-1 to TRBJ2-3; possible D gene TRBD2, 6 bases. CDR3 length: 13 amino acids. Trimming removed 7 bases from V and 4 bases from J, with 12 bases in between. Germline V lookup: CDR1 MNHNS, CDR2 SASEGT. CDR3: CASTRDSPDTQYF. The CDR3 DNA reads TGTGCCAGCACTCGGGACTCGCCAGATACGCAGTATTTT.

The J gene is TRBJ2-1, the V gene TRBV5-1; 8 positions agree with TRBD1. The CDR3 contains 15 residues. Trimming removed 2 bases from V and 4 bases from J; junction bases left unmatched: 5. From germline, CDR1 is SGHRS and CDR2 YFSETQ. The CDR3 spells CASSFGTGDYNEQFF. CDR3 nucleotide sequence: TGCGCCAGCAGCTTCGGGACAGGCGATTACAATGAGCAGTTCTTC.

The V call is TRBV19, the J call TRBJ2-2, with 7 bases aligning to TRBD1. Germline V gene lookup returns CDR1 LNHDA and CDR2 SQIVND (reference sequence). The CDR3 has 15 residues. The V segment lost 8 bases and the J segment 2 bases; nucleotides outside the gene matches: 8. The CDR3 is CASLSDRINTGELFF. Here the CDR3 DNA reads TGTGCCAGTTTATCGGACAGGATCAACACCGGGGAGCTGTTTTTT. Based on the CDR3 plus reference TRBV19 and TRBJ2-2, the full variable domain is DGGITQSPKYLFRKEGQNVTLSCEQNLNHDAMYWYRQDPGQGLRLIYYSQIVNDFQKGDIAEGYSVSREKKESFPLTVTSAQKNPTAFYLCASLSDRINTGELFFGEGSRLTVL.

This clone was detected only a few times. The CDR3 spells CASSTRGTDSYEQYF. DNA for the CDR3: TGTGCCAGCAGTACCCGAGGGACAGATTCCTACGAGCAGTACTTC. The V call is TRBV25-1, the J call TRBJ2-7, with 7 positions matching TRBD1. J gave up 1 base and V 5 bases, and 8 bases lay outside the gene matches. Germline values: CDR1 MGHDK, CDR2 SYGVNS. The CDR3 loop spans 15 amino acids.

The V call is TRBV7-9, the J call TRBJ1-2; TRBD1 is a possible D gene (6 bases). The CDR3 runs 15 residues. The ends were cut back, 4 bases at V and 8 bases at J, with 20 bases in the middle. Germline loops: CDR1 SEHNR, CDR2 FQNEAQ (reference sequence). In nucleotides, the CDR3 is TGTGCCAGCAGCTCAAGGACAGCCCGCGGCGGGGGCTACACCTTC. It specifies CASSSRTARGGGYTF.

This sequence joins TRBV7-8 and TRBJ2-7; maybe TRBD1 (6 bases). The CDR3 runs 14 residues. The germline V and J ends were trimmed by 2 bases and 7 bases, with 15 bases remaining between them. The V gene's germline CDR1 is SGHVS and CDR2 FQNEAQ. DNA for the CDR3: TGTGCCAGCAGCTTAACCACAGGGTCGGGGGAGCAGTACTTC. Translation gives CASSLTTGSGEQYF.

This clone was detected a few times. V and J are TRBV5-4 and TRBJ1-5, with a tentative D call TRBD1 (6 bases). V gave up 4 bases and J gave up 1 base, with 12 bases separating them. There are 15 residues in the CDR3. Germline V lookup: CDR1 SGHNT, CDR2 YYREEE (reference sequence). CDR3 nucleotides: TGTGCCAGCAGCCATCAGGGGTTGAGCAATCAGCCCCAGCATTTT. Its protein product is CASSHQGLSNQPQHF. The full variable domain, completed using reference TRBV5-4 and TRBJ1-5, is ETGVTQSPTHLIKTRGQQVTLRCSSQSGHNTVSWYQQALGQGPQFIFQYYREEENGRGNFPPRFSGLQFPNYSSELNVNALELDDSALYLCASSHQGLSNQPQHFGDGTRLSIL.

The rearrangement joins TRBV5-1 to TRBJ2-2; a possible D gene is TRBD2 (6 bases). V lost 0 bases, J lost 2 bases, and 11 bases lay in between. This CDR3 comprises 16 residues. Germline V lookup: CDR1 SGHRS, CDR2 YFSETQ. CDR3 region: CASSLALSGNTGELFF. CDR3 DNA: TGCGCCAGCAGCTTGGCTCTTAGCGGCAACACCGGGGAGCTGTTTTTT.

The V and J genes are TRBV30 and TRBJ2-7; the D gene is possibly TRBD1 (6 bases). From germline, CDR1 is GTSNPN and CDR2 SVGIG (reference sequence). The CDR3 is 13 residues long. V dropped 1 base and J dropped 7 bases, with 14 bases sitting between them. The CDR3 nucleotides read TGTGCCTGGAGTGGGGACACCGTCGGGGAGCAGTACTTC. It specifies CAWSGDTVGEQYF. The entire variable domain, with the rest obtained from reference TRBV30 and TRBJ2-7, is as follows: SQTIHQWPATLVQPVGSPLSLECTVEGTSNPNLYWYRQAAGRGLQLLFYSVGIGQISSEVPQNLSASRPQDRQFILSSKKLLLSDSGFYLCAWSGDTVGEQYFGPGTRLTVT.